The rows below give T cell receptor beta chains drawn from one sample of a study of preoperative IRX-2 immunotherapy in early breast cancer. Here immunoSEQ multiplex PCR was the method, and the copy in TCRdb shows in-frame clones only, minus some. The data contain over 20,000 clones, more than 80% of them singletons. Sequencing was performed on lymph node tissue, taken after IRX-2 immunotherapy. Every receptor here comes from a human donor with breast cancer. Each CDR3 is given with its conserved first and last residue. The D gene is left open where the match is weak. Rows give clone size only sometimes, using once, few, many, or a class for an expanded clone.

CASSELRDRSLNNSPLHF	TGTGCCAGTAGTGAACTCCGGGACAGAAGTCTTAATAATTCACCCCTCCACTTT	TRBD1	.	TRBV19	TRBJ1-6
CASSPEPGTGVKNTEAFF	TGTGCCAGCTCACCAGAGCCCGGGACAGGGGTGAAGAACACTGAAGCTTTCTTT	TRBD1	.	TRBV18	TRBJ1-1
CASSLSSNQPQHF	TGTGCCAGCAGTTTAAGTAGCAATCAGCCCCAGCATTTT	.	.	TRBV28	TRBJ1-5
CASRRKKRGINEQFF	TGTGCCAGCAGAAGAAAGAAGCGGGGGATCAATGAGCAGTTCTTC	TRBD2	.	TRBV6-8	TRBJ2-1
CASSIDRGRYGYTF	TGTGCCAGTAGTATAGACAGGGGGCGATATGGCTACACCTTC	TRBD1	.	TRBV19	TRBJ1-2
CASSEVGTSPLHF	TGTGCCAGCAGTGAGGTGGGAACTTCACCCCTCCACTTT	.	.	TRBV10-3	TRBJ1-6
CASSEQRHEQFF	TGTGCCAGCAGTGAGCAGAGGCATGAGCAGTTCTTC	.	few	TRBV6-8	TRBJ2-1
CASGPPGQGNTEAFF	TGTGCCAGCGGGCCCCCGGGACAGGGGAACACTGAAGCTTTCTTT	TRBD1	few	TRBV6-8	TRBJ1-1
CASSPTGRGEKLFF	TGTGCCAGCAGCCCGACAGGGCGAGGCGAAAAACTGTTTTTT	TRBD1	few	TRBV9	TRBJ1-4
CASSQGGGLNEAFF	TGTGCCAGCAGCCAAGGTGGGGGATTGAATGAAGCTTTCTTT	.	.	TRBV11-3	TRBJ1-1
CASSPRTGSTATNEKLFF	TGTGCCAGCAGCCCTCGGACAGGGTCAACGGCAACTAATGAAAAACTGTTTTTT	TRBD1	.	TRBV7-6	TRBJ1-4
CASSLQRGGLETQYF	TGTGCCAGCAGCCTACAGCGGGGGGGCCTGGAGACCCAGTACTTC	TRBD2	.	TRBV14	TRBJ2-5
CASSFEGVSNQPQHF	TGTGCCAGCAGTTTTGAGGGGGTGAGCAATCAGCCCCAGCATTTT	.	.	TRBV27	TRBJ1-5
CASSPIGESPLHF	TGTGCCAGCTCACCTATAGGTGAATCACCCCTCCACTTT	.	.	TRBV18	TRBJ1-6
CASSILARGGETQYF	TGTGCCAGTAGTATTCTGGCGCGGGGCGGAGAGACCCAGTACTTC	.	.	TRBV19	TRBJ2-5
CASSQDQTKLRNTIYF	TGTGCCAGCAGCCAAGATCAGACGAAACTAAGAAACACCATATATTTT	.	.	TRBV7-1	TRBJ1-3
CASSLNSGGAPGELFF	TGTGCCAGCAGCTTAAATAGCGGGGGGGCCCCCGGGGAGCTGTTTTTT	TRBD2	few	TRBV11-3	TRBJ2-2
CAWSVGYSGNTIYF	TGTGCCTGGAGTGTAGGATACTCTGGAAACACCATATATTTT	.	once	TRBV30	TRBJ1-3
CASSGQESGANVLTF	TGCGCCAGCAGTGGACAGGAATCTGGGGCCAACGTCCTGACTTTC	.	.	TRBV10-2	TRBJ2-6
CASRGSMNTEAFF	TGTGCCAGCAGGGGCAGTATGAACACTGAAGCTTTCTTT	.	.	TRBV28	TRBJ1-1
CASSQPPNMGPAGDTQYF	TGCGCCAGCAGCCAACCCCCTAATATGGGACCAGCTGGTGATACGCAGTATTTT	.	.	TRBV23-1	TRBJ2-3
CASSGTGQGPGYTF	TGTGCCAGCAGTGGGACGGGACAGGGCCCTGGCTACACCTTC	TRBD1	.	TRBV28	TRBJ1-2
CASSPPDSTGDEQFF	TGTGCCAGTAGTCCCCCGGACTCAACCGGGGATGAGCAGTTCTTC	.	.	TRBV19	TRBJ2-1
CASSPHGQVSPLHF	TGTGCCAGCAGCCCCCACGGGCAGGTTTCACCCCTCCACTTT	.	.	TRBV6-8	TRBJ1-6
CASSIRDNTEAFF	TGCGCCAGCAGTATAAGGGATAACACTGAAGCTTTCTTT	.	.	TRBV23-1	TRBJ1-1
CASSQGGNTIYF	TGTGCCAGCAGCCAAGGTGGAAACACCATATATTTT	.	.	TRBV14	TRBJ1-3
CASSLGKGRRDGYTF	TGTGCCAGCAGCTTAGGAAAGGGGAGAAGGGATGGCTACACCTTC	.	.	TRBV11-3	TRBJ1-2
CASSPRQGPTQPQHF	TGTGCCAGTAGTCCGAGACAGGGTCCCACTCAGCCCCAGCATTTT	TRBD1	.	TRBV19	TRBJ1-5